The table lists the clone carrying this TCR beta chain with many counts. The antigen is undetermined. Losses at the gene ends were 5 bases for V and 0 bases for J; bases not matched to a gene: 7. Germline CDR1 reads MNHEY; CDR2 reads SMNVEV (reference sequence). The CDR3 is 15 residues long. The data originate from a study of T cells after yellow fever vaccination. Study overall: Researchers used SMART-Seq v4 Ultra Low Input to prepare fractions that had low cell numbers.

Findings of the study overall: There was a possibility that FACS-sorted repertoires contained abundant clonotypes contaminating from the bulk population. Most clones from primary vaccination were detected again post-booster (just under 97% CD4, 88% CD8).

TCR cDNA was made by 5'RACE template switching, adding a universal primer site and UMIs. One entry per CDR3 protein results from TCRdb running MiXCR on the 5' RACE reads. The data contain just over 300,000 distinct CDR3 sequences, roughly 4% of them singletons. The J gene is TRBJ2-7, the V gene TRBV27; 7 nucleotides line up with TRBD1. The clonotype originates from a man in his late teens or twenties who received the YFV17D yellow fever vaccine. Specimen: PBMCs, collected on the day of the yellow fever booster vaccination. The CDR3 DNA is TGTGCCAGCAGTCGAACCGGGGACAGCTCCTACGAGCAGTACTTC. Translating it yields CASSRTGDSSYEQYF.